The entry below describes one T cell receptor beta chain. This clonotype was detected only a few times. Its antigen remains undetermined. One base away there is no much larger clone; base qualities are not given. The sample belongs to a study of identical twins (dated by TCRdb to 2016 to 2017). For the wider study: To test whether fetal clonotypes persist, this study deep-sequenced TCR alpha and beta repertoires from monozygotic twins, from unrelated adults of various ages, and from cord blood. To rule out contamination, replicate twin experiments were performed at different times with different library preparation protocols.

The library was made by 5' RACE. Sequenced on an Illumina HiSeq 2000. A universal primer binding site was added through template switching, and the final cDNA carried a unique molecular identifier so that TCR cDNA molecules could be counted accurately. Specific primers in the conserved constant-segment region were used to synthesize first-strand cDNA for the TCR alpha and beta chains. To control for contamination, each cDNA library was double barcoded with a SMART-Mk sample barcode plus Illumina barcodes. TruSeq adapter sequences, together with Illumina sample barcodes, were added in two successive PCR steps. Sequencing of the TCR alpha and beta cDNA libraries was done on the Illumina HiSeq platform using custom primers. Per the original workflow: MiGEC was used to process raw reads and extract unique molecular identifiers, and MiXCR was used to find CDR3 positions. Recombination models were inferred per individual with the repgenHMM and IGoR tools using an EM algorithm. Shared clonotypes were analyzed with the tcR package in R, and sharing was normalized by the product of cloneset sizes. To study raw recombination free of thymic and clonal selection effects, out-of-frame nonproductive sequences were analyzed. TCRdb's own reprocessing of the public reads used fastp at Q25 and MiXCR and kept productive beta chains. Rows are unified per CDR3 protein, each entry keeping the most common DNA and genes. In this record, the V and J calls reflect TCRdb's handling and not the investigators' own analysis. Here the sample has 450,000 or so distinct CDR3 sequences; approximately 14% occur a single time. Together, the top ten hold over 0.5% of the sample.

Overall study results and their limits: Abundant cord blood beta clonotypes had fewer insertions, young adult naive repertoires showed a similar but weaker trend, and memory repertoires showed no such trend. Compared with coincidental sharing between unrelated individuals, out-of-frame TCR alpha sequences shared between twins had an excess of sequences with low generation probability. In beta out-of-frame sequences, excess twin sharing was weaker, because having fewer shared sequences lowered the signal-to-noise ratio. Out-of-frame TCR alpha sharing in monozygotic twins was systematically underestimated by recombination models, whereas sharing between unrelated individuals was in agreement with the recombination models. Zero-insertion analyses could be partly confounded by invariant T cells such as MAIT and iNKT, although diverse VJ usage argued against such confounding for most clonotypes. Because the same donors could not be followed over many years, the conclusions depended on cross-sectional statistical analysis.

Counted from cysteine to phenylalanine, this CDR3 has 17 amino acids. The DNA shown is the 51-base CDR3, in frame from base 1. Germline trimming: 6 bases from V, 6 bases from J; junction bases outside gene matches: 14. According to the germline V gene, CDR1 reads SNHLY and CDR2 reads FYNNEI. All donors were healthy Caucasians. The twin cohort consisted of three pairs of female monozygotic twins, all aged roughly 18 to 30 years. CD4+ and CD8+ T cell populations were isolated with positive isolation kits from Invitrogen. These records were also assigned to another study, of yellow fever vaccine responses in identical twins. That second report states: According to the authors, the vaccine-induced T cell response in identical twins seemed to be partly convergent and partly specific to each individual. Focusing on identical twins, the study followed the T cell clones that responded to the vaccine, and did so with precision.

The source material was CD4+ T cells sorted from blood. The sequence was collected from a woman aged 18-35 years in good health. This sequence uses TRBV2 and TRBJ2-3, and 11 bases in between align with TRBD2. The encoded CDR3 is CASSLWTLAGGSDTQYF. In nucleotide form, the sequence is TGTGCCAGCAGCCTTTGGACCCTAGCGGGGGGTTCGGATACGCAGTATTTT. Outside the CDR3, residues come from the reference TRBV2 and TRBJ2-3 proteins, so the full variable domain is: EPEVTQTPSHQVTQMGQEVILRCVPISNHLYFYWYRQILGQKVEFLVSFYNNEISEKSEIFDDQFSVERPDGSNFTLKIRSTKLEDSAMYFCASSLWTLAGGSDTQYFGPGTRLTVL.